Listed here is a single TCR beta chain. This clone was detected once. There is no known antigen for this receptor. No qualities accompany the bases; no much larger clone lies one base away. The library was prepared using the immunoSEQ multiplex PCR assay. A mixture of 60 forward primers for TCR Vbeta segments and 13 reverse primers for TCR Jbeta segments was used in the multiplex PCR. A multiplex PCR assay on genomic DNA amplified the CDR3 region of rearranged TCR beta genes. Amplified TCR beta libraries were sequenced as 87-base-pair reads on the Illumina HiSeq System. Per the authors' processing: A later analysis counted 75 million to 100 million unique TCR beta chains across the 640 or so repertoires, and 9 million to 14 million of these chains were shared by at least two donors. To remove PCR and sequencing errors, raw reads were error-corrected and collapsed into unique sequences using a nearest-neighbor algorithm that merged closely related sequences. Alignment of CDR3 sequences to IMGT reference sequences was used to assign V, D and J gene segments. For a sequence to be retained, at least a six-nucleotide match to both a V gene segment and a J gene segment was required. A rearrangement was called productive if the CDR3 had no stop codons and remained in frame with V and J, and every other rearrangement was called non-productive. Following IMGT convention, CDR3 was defined as the stretch from the second conserved V-encoded cysteine up to the conserved J-encoded phenylalanine. The earlier analysis of approximately 500 of the donors excluded sequences that lacked an unambiguous match to a single V gene segment. In an earlier analysis of some 590 of the donors, a V segment was called functional when productive rearrangements were above 56.7%, and segregating when the standard deviation between donors exceeded 5%. A statistical classification framework was developed to diagnose cytomegalovirus status using the catalog of TCR beta chain sequences. V and J gene assignment, in a later analysis, came from comparing TCR nucleotide sequences with IMGT/GENE-DB human TR gene sequences. The TCRdist pipeline was used in a later analysis to assign CDR3 sequences and most-parsimonious VDJ recombination scenarios. In a later analysis, each TCR beta chain was defined by its CDR3 amino acid sequence together with its V-gene family, and reads without a unique V-gene family were excluded. As a way to deal with suspected cross-contamination and a sequencing artifact, a later analysis dropped 500 to 700 nucleotide sequences that were highly shared and had low generation probability. A later analysis calculated a clonal expansion index for each public chain from normalized within-repertoire ranks of inferred template counts. A later analysis computed generation probabilities with a VDJ recombination model fitted to out-of-frame rearrangements, and checked the results against IGoR. A later analysis scored TCR-TCR, TCR-HLA and TCR-CMV co-occurrence with hypergeometric tests, applying a repertoire-size bias correction to TCR pairs. In a later analysis, false discovery rates were estimated by permuting HLA or CMV assignments 20 times. In a later analysis, co-occurring TCRs were grouped using DBSCAN, and TCRdist sequence similarity was added for clustering within HLA-allele-positive subsets. Repertoires with fewer than 30,000 or more than 120,000 public chains, plus five repertoires with anomalous nucleotide sharing, were excluded from co-occurrence clustering. Here the immuneACCESS table is served through TCRdb, limited to in-frame sequences with V and J called. Missing clones are a known gap in these copies; in checked studies unresolved V genes cover under half, and the rest lacks a known reason. The V and J calls and clone size are taken from that table; D and trimming were inferred from the DNA. Here the sample has nearly 95,000 clones; 63% occur a single time. About 5.9% of the sample lies in the top ten.

The data were obtained in a study of cytomegalovirus exposure and HLA in healthy donors (dated by TCRdb to 2015 to 2018). Some background on the complete study: In an earlier analysis of 550 to 750 of the donors, around 300 Gb of sequence data and some 120 million unique TCR beta sequences from about 179 million T cells were reported. About 310 gigabases of sequencing data and roughly 90 million unique TCR sequences were included in an early release covering under 650 HLA-typed donors. The genetic ancestry cluster associated with self-reported Caucasian donors included 81% of the roughly 400 genotyped donors. The study was designed to test whether signatures of past pathogen exposure could be identified by cataloging public T cell receptors. Using immunosequencing, the study profiled T cell repertoires from around 670 subjects and related those repertoires to cytomegalovirus serostatus. Along with the approximately 700-subject first cohort, a separate validation cohort of 120 different subjects was used. The study combined high-throughput TCR immunosequencing, statistical association of individual TCRs with disease status, and machine learning to predict cytomegalovirus infection status. In a later analysis, previously published TCR beta repertoires from 500 to 750 donors were re-analyzed and high-resolution HLA genotyping was added so that TCR occurrence patterns could be studied. The later analysis used no new phenotypic data to find candidate immune exposures, relying instead on TCR beta sequences and their occurrence across donors. An earlier analysis of roughly 580 of the donors used high-throughput TCR beta sequencing to judge whether each TCR beta V gene segment behaved as functional or pseudogenic. Donor age, sex, ethnicity and CMV serostatus were compiled alongside the repertoire data. In a later genetic analysis, genome-wide SNP genotypes for 398 of the 666 donors were used, and that subset was treated as a discovery cohort. All discovery cohort repertoires had been generated on a single sequencing platform. HLA typing covered class I and class II loci at four-digit resolution. The number of donors typed differed by locus, with about 629-630 for A, B, C, DRB1 and DQB1, roughly 520 for DQA1, approximately 570 for DPA1, and 450 to 480 for DPB1. Because of strong linkage in the cohort, a few DR-DQ haplotypes were treated as single units for association and clustering. Among some 400 genotyped donors of the cohort, an average of approximately 230,000 unique TCR beta nucleotide sequences were sequenced per donor, about a sixth of them non-productive.

In total, more than 500 healthy bone marrow donors made up the cohort. Cohort members were all nominally healthy when sampled, although unrecorded immune exposures were likely present. The donor was CMV seronegative and was included in the group of several hundred seronegative cohort members. Every donor gave a peripheral blood sample, and the peripheral blood mononuclear cells from that sample were used for TCR beta sequencing. The Qiagen DNeasy Blood Extraction Kit was used to extract genomic DNA from the blood cell samples. CDR1 and CDR2 (MDHEN, SYDVKM) derive from the germline V gene. V is pared back by 3 bases and J by 9 bases, with 17 bases lying between the germline termini. Spanning cysteine to phenylalanine, the CDR3 consists of 15 amino acids. The retained sequence is limited to the CDR3, 45 bases, with the frame set at the first base. What the research found in general, with its limitations: In a later analysis, HLA-associated TCR beta chains were found to be more clonally expanded and to have lower generation probabilities than equally common non-associated chains. When HLA alleles, especially DR and DQ, strongly co-occurred, TCR associations were difficult to assign to individual alleles. In an earlier analysis of fewer than 700 of the donors, most TCR beta V segments appeared in productive rearrangements about 90% or about 30% of the time, broadly matching IMGT annotations. Most CMV-associated TCR beta chains appeared to be HLA-restricted in a later analysis, and the HLA associations seemed to be driven largely by CMV exposure. Sequencing depth was assumed to be roughly uniform across donors in the presence/absence analyses, though that assumption may not hold. According to a later analysis, TCR association rates differed among HLA loci, with DRB1 alleles showing the most associated TCRs and HLA-C alleles showing the fewest. The 87-base-pair reads could not distinguish some IMGT-functional V segments, including TRBV6-2 and TRBV6-3, so those segments were excluded. In a later genetic analysis, fewer N-insertions in productive TCRs were reported among donors in an Asian-associated ancestry cluster than the roughly 640-donor mean. Because HLA typing was unavailable for some donors at each locus, only the typed subset was used in association tests. An association between a missense DCLRE1C variant and V-gene and J-gene trimming of TCR beta chains was found in a later genetic analysis and replicated in an independent cohort. A cluster of highly shared sequence variants was judged likely to represent a technical artifact of the sequencing pipeline. A later analysis reported that several top co-occurrence clusters appeared linked to parvovirus B19, influenza, CMV and Epstein-Barr virus. Most TCR sequences were observed very rarely across donors, whereas some public TCRs were present in many individuals. The cohort was sequenced for TCR beta chains only, and without alpha or paired-chain data the features that could be detected were limited. Seventeen rarely observed V segments, including chromosome 9 orphons, were excluded from the earlier analysis of approximately 500 of the donors because counts were too low. A total of some 180 TCR beta chains were listed by the study as associated with cytomegalovirus. A further reported finding was that TCR beta sequences accurately predicted the HLA-A and HLA-B alleles for most subjects in the first cohort. In a later analysis, around 17,000 TCR beta sequences were associated with specific HLA alleles at a false discovery rate of 0.05. CMV serostatus was the only immune exposure information available for the cohort. It was suggested by the authors that the approach could potentially be generalized to other disease states and immunological phenotypes. The classifier was reported to diagnose cytomegalovirus status with high specificity and sensitivity in both the original and validation cohorts. Three of the identified cytomegalovirus-associated TCR beta chains were confirmed in vitro to be specific for cytomegalovirus antigens. Linkage disequilibrium might explain the correlated functional status among segregating V segments, but an unknown experimental factor could not be ruled out.

This sequence was found in a woman in her thirties in good health and CMV-seronegative. Specimen: PBMCs. The receptor chain draws on TRBV28 and TRBJ2-2, with a tentative D gene TRBD1 over 7 matching bases. In nucleotide form, the sequence is TGTGCCAGCAGTTTGGGAGGAGGGGGCACGTGGGAGCTGTTTTTT. Its amino acids are CASSLGGGGTWELFF.